The T cell receptor beta chain under discussion was sequenced for a study of monozygotic twins with inflammatory bowel disease. No DNA is given; TCRdb re-called the 5' RACE reads and lists each CDR3 protein once. Here the sample table reports fewer than 200,000 distinct CDR3 sequences. Input material: blood. This clonotype originated in a human donor with ulcerative colitis or Crohn's disease, or a healthy co-twin of an affected twin (not recorded which).

The chain's CDR3 is CASSQLGQGTYEQYF. The rearrangement joins TRBV14 to TRBJ2-7; TCRdb picks TRBD1, but there is no DNA to check that call. Germline CDR1 is SGHDN and CDR2 is FVKESK. This CDR3 is 15 amino acids long.